This is a list of T cell receptor beta chains from one sample in a study of T cells in Graves' hyperthyroidism and ophthalmopathy. In TCRdb, the multiplex PCR reads were re-called with MiXCR into one record per CDR3 protein. The sample has roughly 180,000 distinct CDR3 sequences, 9.4% seen once. The sequencing input was blood. The receptors come from a woman between 18 and 29 years old with Graves' hyperthyroidism that later progressed to Graves' ophthalmopathy. Both conserved end residues are part of each CDR3. The D gene is left open where the match is weak. Size is omitted from some rows. Given values are once, few, many or a class for expanded clones.

cdr3_length: 15; clone_size: many; v_call: TRBV27; d_call: TRBD1; j_call: TRBJ1-4; cdr3_nt: TGTGCCAGCAGTTTATTGGGACAGGGGAGTGAAAAACTGTTTTTT; cdr3_aa: CASSLLGQGSEKLFF
cdr3_length: 14; clone_size: many; v_call: TRBV20-1; d_call: TRBD2; j_call: TRBJ2-1; cdr3_nt: TGCAGTGCTAGTATCGCGGGAGACTACAATGAGCAGTTCTTC; cdr3_aa: CSASIAGDYNEQFF
cdr3_length: 16; clone_size: many; v_call: TRBV10-3; d_call: .; j_call: TRBJ1-5; cdr3_nt: TGTGCCATCAGCAAAGCTGGATGGGACATCGGTCAGCCCCAGCATTTT; cdr3_aa: CAISKAGWDIGQPQHF
cdr3_length: 16; clone_size: many; v_call: TRBV2; d_call: .; j_call: TRBJ1-4; cdr3_nt: TGTGCCAGCAGTCCCTATGTGGGGGAGGGGAATGAAAAACTGTTTTTT; cdr3_aa: CASSPYVGEGNEKLFF
cdr3_length: 12; clone_size: many; v_call: TRBV18; d_call: .; j_call: TRBJ2-3; cdr3_nt: TGTGCCAGCTCACCACGTCAAGATACGCAGTATTTT; cdr3_aa: CASSPRQDTQYF
cdr3_length: 13; clone_size: few; v_call: TRBV19; d_call: .; j_call: TRBJ2-1; cdr3_nt: TGTGCCACCGTCACGGGACTCCTCAATGAGCAGTTCTTC; cdr3_aa: CATVTGLLNEQFF
cdr3_length: 16; clone_size: few; v_call: TRBV11-2; d_call: .; j_call: TRBJ1-2; cdr3_nt: TGTGCCAGCAGCTCGGGGACCCTCACCCCGGGCTATGGCTACACCTTC; cdr3_aa: CASSSGTLTPGYGYTF
cdr3_length: 12; clone_size: few; v_call: TRBV30; d_call: .; j_call: TRBJ2-1; cdr3_nt: TGTGCCTGGAGTTCGGGTCTCTCGGGGCAGTTCTTC; cdr3_aa: CAWSSGLSGQFF
cdr3_length: 15; clone_size: many; v_call: TRBV3-1; d_call: TRBD1; j_call: TRBJ1-4; cdr3_nt: TGTGCCAGCAGCCTTCCGGGACAGGGACATGAAAAACTGTTTTTT; cdr3_aa: CASSLPGQGHEKLFF
cdr3_length: 14; clone_size: many; v_call: TRBV19; d_call: .; j_call: TRBJ1-1; cdr3_nt: TGTGCCAGTAGTACGACAGGATCGAACACTGAAGCTTTCTTT; cdr3_aa: CASSTTGSNTEAFF
cdr3_length: 14; clone_size: many; v_call: TRBV7-2; d_call: TRBD2; j_call: TRBJ2-1; cdr3_nt: TGTGCCAGCAGCCCAGCGGGGGGGTACAATGAGCAGTTCTTC; cdr3_aa: CASSPAGGYNEQFF
cdr3_length: 14; clone_size: many; v_call: TRBV29-1; d_call: .; j_call: TRBJ1-1; cdr3_nt: TGCAGCGTTGAAGATCCAGGGGCTGGCACTGAAGCTTTCTTT; cdr3_aa: CSVEDPGAGTEAFF
cdr3_length: 12; clone_size: many; v_call: TRBV6-1; d_call: .; j_call: TRBJ1-2; cdr3_nt: TGTGCCAGCAGTTCGAGGGATTCTGGCTACACCTTC; cdr3_aa: CASSSRDSGYTF
cdr3_length: 13; clone_size: many; v_call: TRBV9; d_call: TRBD2; j_call: TRBJ2-7; cdr3_nt: TGTGCCAGCTCTCCTAGCGGGAGCTACGAGCAGTACTTC; cdr3_aa: CASSPSGSYEQYF
cdr3_length: 15; clone_size: .; v_call: TRBV19; d_call: TRBD1; j_call: TRBJ2-2; cdr3_nt: TGTGCCAGTAGTAAGGACAGGGCTGGGGCCGGGGAGCTGTTTTTT; cdr3_aa: CASSKDRAGAGELFF
cdr3_length: 15; clone_size: many; v_call: TRBV6-6; d_call: .; j_call: TRBJ1-2; cdr3_nt: TGTGCCAGCAGTTACGGTTGGGAAACTAACTATGGCTACACCTTC; cdr3_aa: CASSYGWETNYGYTF
cdr3_length: 14; clone_size: many; v_call: TRBV6-1; d_call: .; j_call: TRBJ2-5; cdr3_nt: TGTGCCAGCAGTGAAAGTCTGGTCCAAGAGACCCAGTACTTC; cdr3_aa: CASSESLVQETQYF
cdr3_length: 11; clone_size: many; v_call: TRBV19; d_call: .; j_call: TRBJ2-7; cdr3_nt: TGTGCCAGTAGTATAGGATCCGAGCAGTACTTC; cdr3_aa: CASSIGSEQYF
cdr3_length: 13; clone_size: many; v_call: TRBV2; d_call: .; j_call: TRBJ2-3; cdr3_nt: TGTGCCAGCAGCGCCGGCAGGGGAGATACGCAGTATTTT; cdr3_aa: CASSAGRGDTQYF
cdr3_length: 17; clone_size: .; v_call: TRBV10-3; d_call: TRBD2; j_call: TRBJ2-4; cdr3_nt: TGTGCCATCAGTGACCCCGGACTAGCGGGGACCAAAAACATTCAGTACTTC; cdr3_aa: CAISDPGLAGTKNIQYF